These 15 T cell receptor beta chains came from one sample sequenced in a study of shared clonotypes between healthy human individuals (dated by TCRdb to 2018 to 2021). For the CD8 naive samples, CD45RO-negative cells were positively selected for CCR7, yielding a CD45RA+CCR7+ population from which TemRA cells were excluded. Libraries were built with the immunoSEQ multiplex PCR assay. Here the immuneACCESS table is served through TCRdb, limited to in-frame sequences with V and J called. Missing clones are a known gap in these copies; in checked studies unresolved V genes cover under half, and the rest lacks a known reason. This sample is represented by about 590,000 clones; about 95% of them were singletons. Together, the top ten hold approximately 0.1% of the sample. Sequencing was done on a sample of naive CD8+ T cells sorted from blood. Sample cell subset or site, as interpreted from the label and publication: CD45RA+CCR7+. The receptor set was obtained from a woman in her 30s in good health.

This chain joins TRBV28 and TRBJ1-1; TRBD1 matches 11 bases. The germline V gene encodes CDR1 MDHEN and CDR2 SYDVKM. The CDR3 sequence is 17 residues long. The trim removed 4 bases at V and 0 bases at J, leaving 7 bases unmatched. CDR3 in DNA: TGTGCCAGCAGTTCATATCGGACAGGGGGCATGAACACTGAAGCTTTCTTT. Its protein product is CASSSYRTGGMNTEAFF.

This chain uses TRBV27 with TRBJ1-2, with D tentatively TRBD1 (5 bases). With 4 bases removed from V and 5 bases from J, the gap between germline ends came to 20 bases. Germline V gene lookup returns CDR1 MNHEY and CDR2 SMNVEV (reference sequence). The CDR3 spans 16 residues. The CDR3 is CASSSGLGLSRYGYTF. CDR3 DNA: TGTGCCAGCAGTTCGGGGCTCGGACTGTCTCGATATGGCTACACCTTC.

This clone was seen a single time. V usage is TRBV4-1 and J usage is TRBJ2-1; D call uncertain. The CDR3 is 11 amino acids. Germline V CDR1 and CDR2: MGHRA, YSYEKL. Trimming removed 3 bases from V and 13 bases from J, with 10 bases in between. For the CDR3, the DNA is TGCGCCAGCAGCCAGGGTACACTCCAGTTCTTC. This translates into CASSQGTLQFF.

The chain uses TRBV7-8 and TRBJ2-3; TRBD2 aligns across 10 bases. This CDR3 contains 19 residues. Germline trimming cut 4 bases from V and 5 bases from J; bases unmatched to any gene: 18. Germline lookup yields CDR1 SGHVS and CDR2 FQNEAQ. CDR3 nucleotide sequence: TGTGCCAGCAGCTCGGGACCGGGGGAAACTAGCGGGAATAAAGATACGCAGTATTTT. Its protein product is CASSSGPGETSGNKDTQYF. The whole variable domain, remainder taken from reference TRBV7-8 and TRBJ2-3, is GAGVSQSPRYKVAKRGQDVALRCDPISGHVSLFWYQQALGQGPEFLTYFQNEAQLDKSGLPSDRFFAERPEGSVSTLKIQRTQQEDSAVYLCASSSGPGETSGNKDTQYFGPGTRLTVL.

This chain connects TRBV14 to TRBJ1-1; TRBD1 aligns across 9 bases. The CDR3 has 15 residues. In germline, CDR1 is SGHDN, CDR2 FVKESK. The J segment lost 1 base and the V segment lost 3 bases, leaving 3 bases of the junction unmatched. Here the CDR3 DNA reads TGTGCCAGCAGCCAGTTGGACAGGGGGAACACTGAAGCTTTCTTT. Translation gives CASSQLDRGNTEAFF.

Regarding this clone: This same CDR3 is encoded by further DNA sequences in the sample. The chain is built from TRBV29-1 and TRBJ2-1; possible D gene TRBD2, 5 bases. CDR3 length equals 14 residues. In germline, CDR1 is SQVTM, CDR2 ANQGSEA. CDR3 protein: CSAVGGSSYNEQFF. DNA of the CDR3: TGCAGTGCGGTAGGTGGGAGCTCCTACAATGAGCAGTTCTTC.

The V gene is TRBV19, the J gene TRBJ2-7; D is uncertain. CDR1 and CDR2 from the germline V gene are LNHDA and SQIVND (reference sequence). The CDR3 is 14 residues long. Deletions cut 3 bases from V and 1 base from J, with 10 bases between. Here the CDR3 DNA reads TGTGCCAGTAGTATGGCGGCAGAATCCTACGAGCAGTACTTC. As protein: CASSMAAESYEQYF. The full variable domain, rest sourced from reference TRBV19 and TRBJ2-7, is DGGITQSPKYLFRKEGQNVTLSCEQNLNHDAMYWYRQDPGQGLRLIYYSQIVNDFQKGDIAEGYSVSREKKESFPLTVTSAQKNPTAFYLCASSMAAESYEQYFGPGTRLTVT.

The rearrangement joins TRBV14 to TRBJ2-7; the D is unclear. CDR1 and CDR2 from the germline V gene are SGHDN and FVKESK. The V gene lost 5 bases and the J gene lost 4 bases, with 15 bases spanning the gap. This CDR3 has 14 amino acids. The CDR3 is CASSETPSGYEQYF. DNA of the CDR3: TGTGCCAGCAGCGAAACACCCTCTGGGTACGAGCAGTACTTC.

This clone showed up just once. This chain connects TRBV7-9 to TRBJ1-5; D gene uncertain. This CDR3 is 15 amino acids long. With 1 base removed from V and 2 bases from J, the gap between germline ends came to 9 bases. In germline, CDR1 is SEHNR, CDR2 FQNEAQ (reference sequence). CDR3: CASSLEGKGNQPQHF. The CDR3 coding sequence is TGTGCCAGCAGCTTAGAGGGTAAGGGCAATCAGCCCCAGCATTTT.

This chain connects TRBV5-1 to TRBJ2-1; 13 bases map to TRBD2. Trimming at V came to 4 bases and at J to 10 bases, leaving 8 bases not matched to a gene. The length of the CDR3 is 15 residues. CDR1 and CDR2 (germline): SGHRS, YFSETQ. The CDR3 loop is CASSPRTSGSFEQFF. The CDR3 bases are TGCGCCAGCAGCCCGAGGACTAGCGGGAGTTTCGAGCAGTTCTTC. Supplemented by reference TRBV5-1 and TRBJ2-1, the full variable domain reads KAGVTQTPRYLIKTRGQQVTLSCSPISGHRSVSWYQQTPGQGLQFLFEYFSETQRNKGNFPGRFSGRQFSNSRSEMNVSTLELGDSALYLCASSPRTSGSFEQFFGPGTRLTVL.

The chain links TRBV6-6 to TRBJ1-1; D is undetermined. The CDR3 spans 13 residues. Trimming removed 2 bases from V and 3 bases from J, with 7 bases in between. Germline lookup yields CDR1 MNHNY and CDR2 SVGAGI (reference sequence). CDR3 DNA: TGTGCCAGCAGTTACCCGGGAGACACTGAAGCTTTCTTT. Translating gives CASSYPGDTEAFF.

This clone appeared once. The chain has TRBV2 and TRBJ1-3, with D possibly being TRBD1 (5 bases). The V end was cut by 3 bases, the J end by 2 bases, with 8 bases between. The CDR3 spans 14 residues. The germline V gene has CDR1 SNHLY and CDR2 FYNNEI. The DNA of the CDR3 is TGTGCCAGCAGTGACCCGGGGCCTGGAAACACCATATATTTT. It encodes CASSDPGPGNTIYF.

The chain is built from TRBV7-9 and TRBJ2-1; the match to TRBD2 covers 9 bases. The CDR3 extends over 14 amino acids. J gave up 6 bases and V 2 bases, and 2 bases lay outside the gene matches. CDR1 SEHNR and CDR2 FQNEAQ come from the germline V gene (reference sequence). Here the CDR3 DNA reads TGTGCCAGCAGCTTATCTAGCGGGACCAATGAGCAGTTCTTC. Its protein product is CASSLSSGTNEQFF.

The chain carries TRBV7-6 and TRBJ2-3; D is undetermined. The V end lost 3 bases, the J end lost 4 bases, and 14 bases lay between the germline ends. The CDR3 runs 15 residues. The germline V gene encodes CDR1 SGHVS and CDR2 FNYEAQ. This chain's CDR3 is CASSFDLRPADTQYF. The CDR3 DNA reads as TGTGCCAGCAGCTTTGACCTTCGGCCGGCAGATACGCAGTATTTT.

This chain links TRBV16 with TRBJ2-1, with 7 bases matching TRBD2. This CDR3 has 15 residues. Germline trimming cut 2 bases from V and 2 bases from J; bases unmatched to any gene: 3. Germline-derived CDR1 and CDR2 are KGHSY and FQNENV. CDR3 DNA: TGTGCCAGCAGCCAAGTTAGCGGGCCCTACAATGAGCAGTTCTTC. Its protein is CASSQVSGPYNEQFF.